These 5 T cell receptor beta chains share one sample of origin, sequenced in a study of response to subunit inactivated influenza vaccine. MiXCR, applied by TCRdb to the RT-PCR reads, yields one record per CDR3 protein. The sample holds approximately 500,000 distinct CDR3 sequences, around 21% seen once. The same sample was also used in a study of T cells expressing NK-cell markers. According to that study: UMI-tagged 5'RACE template switching yielded the TCR beta cDNA.

The sample in question was CD4+ T cells sorted from PBMCs, obtained about 11 days after vaccination. These receptors originate from a man aged 50 or older who received an inactivated influenza vaccine.

The sample holds a few counts of this clonotype. This chain joins TRBV12-3 or TRBV12-4 and TRBJ2-1; 10 bases match TRBD2. The CDR3 is 16 amino acids. The V gene end was trimmed by 2 bases and the J gene end by 7 bases; junction bases not matched to a gene: 8. This CDR3 reads CASSLSGGAGRNEQFF. CDR3 nucleotide sequence: TGTGCCAGCAGTTTAAGCGGGGGGGCCGGTAGGAATGAGCAGTTCTTC.

In this sample, this clonotype turned up a few times. This rearrangement joins TRBV29-1 to TRBJ2-5; 9 bases fit TRBD1. This CDR3 comprises 16 residues. Trimming took 8 bases from V and 5 from J; bases not matched to a gene: 18. The germline CDR1 and CDR2 sequences are SQVTM and ANQGSEA. The CDR3 is CSKSSRTGEGSETQYF. CDR3 sequence (DNA): TGCAGCAAATCATCCCGGACAGGGGAAGGGTCTGAGACCCAGTACTTC. The whole variable domain, filled in from reference TRBV29-1 and TRBJ2-5, reads SAVISQKPSRDICQRGTSLTIQCQVDSQVTMMFWYRQQPGQSLTLIATANQGSEATYESGFVIDKFPISRPNLTFSTLTVSNMSPEDSSIYLCSKSSRTGEGSETQYFGPGTRLLVL.

This sequence joins TRBV5-1 and TRBJ1-1; 11 nucleotides line up with TRBD1. There are 15 residues in the CDR3. CDR1 is SGHRS, CDR2 YFSETQ, per germline. V lost 4 bases, J lost 4 bases, and 6 bases stayed unmatched. CDR3 bases: TGCGCCAGCAGCCCGATTGGGACAGGGGGCACTGAAGCTTTCTTT. This gives the protein CASSPIGTGGTEAFF.

The chain employs TRBV7-8 and TRBJ2-7, with D uncertain. This CDR3 region has 15 residues. Per the germline V gene, CDR1 is SGHVS and CDR2 is FQNEAQ. V was cut by 0 bases and J by 0 bases, with 9 bases left in between. The chain's CDR3 is CASSLAPQSSYEQYF. The CDR3 DNA sequence: TGTGCCAGCAGCTTAGCGCCGCAGTCCTCCTACGAGCAGTACTTC.

V gene TRBV6-1 combines with J gene TRBJ2-3; D unresolved. The V end was cut by 6 bases, the J end by 2 bases, with 12 bases between. CDR1 is MNHNS and CDR2 is SASEGT in the germline V gene. The CDR3 runs 14 residues. CDR3 protein: CASSTPKNTDTQYF. The CDR3 bases are TGTGCCAGCAGCACCCCCAAAAACACAGATACGCAGTATTTT.